The rows below give T cell receptor beta chains drawn from one sample of a study of PD-L1 blockade in urothelial cancer. Measured with immunoSEQ multiplex PCR; TCRdb has only the in-frame clones, and not every one. Of more than 70,000 clones listed, less than 90% are singletons. The sample here was PBMCs, taken around atezolizumab (anti-PD-L1) treatment. These receptors were obtained from a man aged 55 to 70 with urothelial cancer. CDR3s include the opening cysteine and the closing phenylalanine or tryptophan. The D gene is left open where the match is weak. The size entry is marked missing in some rows and otherwise reads once, few, many or a size class.

CDR3aa,CDR3nt,abundance,v_gene,j_gene,d_gene
CASHEAGRSYEQYF,TGTGCCAGCCATGAAGCGGGACGGTCCTACGAGCAGTACTTC,once,TRBV27,TRBJ2-7,TRBD2
CASSQDLGTSVDNEQFF,TGCGCCAGCAGCCAAGATCTTGGGACTAGCGTCGACAATGAGCAGTTCTTC,NA,TRBV4-3,TRBJ2-1,TRBD2
CASSIDRFQETQYF,TGTGCCAGTAGTATCGACAGATTCCAAGAGACCCAGTACTTC,NA,TRBV19,TRBJ2-5,NA
CASSLESGASTDTQYF,TGTGCCAGCAGCTTAGAGAGCGGAGCCAGCACAGATACGCAGTATTTT,NA,TRBV11-3,TRBJ2-3,NA
CASRGLAVTDTQYF,TGTGCCAGCAGGGGACTAGCAGTCACAGATACGCAGTATTTT,NA,TRBV6-1,TRBJ2-3,TRBD2
CASSRKRQGNNEQFF,TGTGCCAGCAGCCGCAAAAGACAGGGTAACAATGAGCAGTTCTTC,once,TRBV16,TRBJ2-1,TRBD1
CASSPPGNDQPQHF,TGTGCCAGCTCACCGCCAGGGAATGATCAGCCCCAGCATTTT,NA,TRBV18,TRBJ1-5,NA
CAWSMAGTEAFF,TGTGCCTGGAGTATGGCAGGAACTGAAGCTTTCTTT,few,TRBV30,TRBJ1-1,NA
CASSLGGTSNQPQHF,TGTGCCAGCAGTTTGGGGGGGACGTCCAATCAGCCCCAGCATTTT,NA,TRBV28,TRBJ1-5,NA
CSANRGNEQFF,TGCAGTGCTAACAGGGGGAATGAGCAGTTCTTC,once,TRBV20-1,TRBJ2-1,TRBD1
CASSRTGAFEQYF,TGTGCCAGTAGTCGGACAGGGGCCTTCGAGCAGTACTTC,few,TRBV19,TRBJ2-7,TRBD1
CASSLQGAGEKLFF,TGTGCCAGCAGTTTACAGGGGGCGGGTGAAAAACTGTTTTTT,once,TRBV28,TRBJ1-4,TRBD1
CASSLSGGRGLYNEQFF,TGCGCCAGCAGCTTGAGCGGGGGCAGGGGTCTCTACAATGAGCAGTTCTTC,once,TRBV5-1,TRBJ2-1,TRBD2
CASSLSLARELFF,TGCGCCAGCAGCTTGAGTCTAGCCCGGGAGCTGTTTTTT,NA,TRBV5-1,TRBJ2-2,NA
CASSYILSGDSYEQYF,TGCGCCAGCAGCTATATCCTATCGGGGGACAGCTACGAGCAGTACTTC,NA,TRBV4-1,TRBJ2-7,NA
CASTILGGPGGTEAFF,TGTGCCAGCACCATCCTCGGGGGGCCAGGCGGGACTGAAGCTTTCTTT,once,TRBV28,TRBJ1-1,NA
CAWSMGQISNQPQHF,TGTGCCTGGAGTATGGGGCAGATAAGCAATCAGCCCCAGCATTTT,NA,TRBV30,TRBJ1-5,NA
CASSLQGSSYNSPLHF,TGTGCCAGCAGCTTGCAGGGGAGCTCCTATAATTCACCCCTCCACTTT,NA,TRBV5-6,TRBJ1-6,NA
CATSRDRVNQPQHF,TGTGCCACCAGCAGGGACAGGGTCAATCAGCCCCAGCATTTT,NA,TRBV15,TRBJ1-5,TRBD1
CASSLDEPGGSTDTQYF,TGTGCCAGCAGCTTAGATGAGCCAGGGGGTAGCACAGATACGCAGTATTTT,NA,TRBV11-2,TRBJ2-3,TRBD1
CAISGGGPMNEQFF,TGTGCCATCTCCGGAGGCGGGCCGATGAATGAGCAGTTCTTC,NA,TRBV10-3,TRBJ2-1,NA
CASSSQDRGGNQPQHF,TGTGCCAGCAGCTCCCAGGACAGGGGAGGCAATCAGCCCCAGCATTTT,NA,TRBV7-9,TRBJ1-5,TRBD1
CAWRTQGRYGYTF,TGTGCCTGGAGGACCCAGGGCCGCTATGGCTACACCTTC,NA,TRBV30,TRBJ1-2,NA
CASSDSGGTDTQYF,TGTGCCAGCAGTGACTCGGGAGGGACAGATACGCAGTATTTT,NA,TRBV6-4,TRBJ2-3,TRBD2
CASSLEYRGGEQYF,TGTGCCAGCAGCTTGGAGTACAGGGGAGGTGAGCAGTACTTC,NA,TRBV7-2,TRBJ2-7,NA
CASSFQGQRDQPQHF,TGCGCCAGCAGCTTCCAGGGACAGAGAGATCAGCCCCAGCATTTT,NA,TRBV5-1,TRBJ1-5,TRBD1
CASSIDWTGLGAFF,TGTGCCAGTAGTATAGATTGGACAGGGTTGGGAGCTTTCTTT,NA,TRBV19,TRBJ1-1,TRBD1
CASSERTSGSGQNIQYF,TGTGCCAGCAGTGAACGGACTAGCGGGAGCGGGCAAAACATTCAGTACTTC,NA,TRBV6-1,TRBJ2-4,TRBD2
CASSLDPIPTLHF,TGCGCCAGCAGCTTGGATCCTATACCAACCCTCCACTTT,few,TRBV5-1,TRBJ1-6,NA
CASSRTSGGYNEQFF,TGTGCCAGCAGTCGGACTAGCGGGGGGTACAATGAGCAGTTCTTC,NA,TRBV6-5,TRBJ2-1,TRBD2
CASNSLLTANYGYTF,TGTGCCAGTAACTCTCTCTTGACAGCAAACTATGGCTACACCTTC,NA,TRBV19,TRBJ1-2,NA
CASRRQGARGEQYF,TGTGCCAGCAGAAGGCAGGGGGCGCGGGGCGAGCAGTACTTC,NA,TRBV5-4,TRBJ2-7,TRBD1
CASSTEIADTQYF,TGCGCCAGCAGCACGGAGATTGCAGATACGCAGTATTTT,NA,TRBV5-1,TRBJ2-3,NA
CASSRTATLSSGNTIYF,TGTGCCAGCTCACGGACAGCTACCCTATCTTCTGGAAACACCATATATTTT,few,TRBV18,TRBJ1-3,NA
CASSLASPLLYNEQFF,TGCGCCAGCAGCTTGGCCTCCCCCCTCCTTTACAATGAGCAGTTCTTC,NA,TRBV5-1,TRBJ2-1,NA
CASRLGEGLTGELFF,TGTGCCAGTAGGTTGGGGGAGGGCCTCACCGGGGAGCTGTTTTTT,NA,TRBV19,TRBJ2-2,TRBD2
CAISDPGQGFNQPQHF,TGTGCCATCAGTGACCCGGGACAGGGATTTAATCAGCCCCAGCATTTT,medium-sized,TRBV10-3,TRBJ1-5,TRBD1